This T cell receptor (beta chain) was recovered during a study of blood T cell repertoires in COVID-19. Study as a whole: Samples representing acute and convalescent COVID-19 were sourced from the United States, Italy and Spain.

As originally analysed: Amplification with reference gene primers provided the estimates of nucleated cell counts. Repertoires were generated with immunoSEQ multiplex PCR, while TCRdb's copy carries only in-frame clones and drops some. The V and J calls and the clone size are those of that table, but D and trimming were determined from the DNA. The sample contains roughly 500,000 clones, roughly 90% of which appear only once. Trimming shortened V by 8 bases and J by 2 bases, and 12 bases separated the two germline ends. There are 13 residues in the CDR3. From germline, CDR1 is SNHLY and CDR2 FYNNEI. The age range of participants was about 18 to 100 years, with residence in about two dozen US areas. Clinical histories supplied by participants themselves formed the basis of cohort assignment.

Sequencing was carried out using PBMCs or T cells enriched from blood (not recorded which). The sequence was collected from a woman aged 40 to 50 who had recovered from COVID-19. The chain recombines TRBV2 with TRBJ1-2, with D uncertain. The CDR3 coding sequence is TGTGCCAGCTCCCGAGCGGAAAACTATGGCTACACCTTC. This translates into CASSRAENYGYTF.